This is a list of T cell receptor beta chains from one sample in a study of beta chain features in type 1 diabetes. Method: immunoSEQ multiplex PCR; TCRdb's copy keeps in-frame clones and lacks some. Here the sample spans just over 150,000 clones, roughly 10% being singletons. Sequenced: central memory CD4+ T cells from blood. The receptors were gathered from a man between 18 and 29 years old in good health. The CDR3 runs from the conserved cysteine through the conserved F or W. Each record gives: V gene, J gene, D gene, clone size, CDR3 DNA, CDR3 protein. The D gene is left open where the match is weak. Where a row states a size, it is once, few, many or the class of an expanded clone; other rows omit it.

V gene: TRBV30; J gene: TRBJ2-7; D gene: TRBD2; clone size: -; CDR3 DNA: TGTGCCTGGAGTACCGAGCGGGGGAAGTACGAGCAGTACTTC; CDR3 protein: CAWSTERGKYEQYF
V gene: TRBV5-1; J gene: TRBJ2-5; D gene: TRBD2; clone size: few; CDR3 DNA: TGCGCCAGCAGCGAAGCTAGCGGGAGCGTAGAGACCCAGTACTTC; CDR3 protein: CASSEASGSVETQYF
V gene: TRBV7-2; J gene: TRBJ2-7; D gene: TRBD1; clone size: many; CDR3 DNA: TGTGCCAGCAGCTCGCGGGACAGGTCCTACGAGCAGTACTTC; CDR3 protein: CASSSRDRSYEQYF
V gene: TRBV14; J gene: TRBJ2-7; D gene: -; clone size: -; CDR3 DNA: TGTGCCAGCAGTCCCCAGGGTTTCTCCTACGAGCAGTACTTC; CDR3 protein: CASSPQGFSYEQYF
V gene: TRBV18; J gene: TRBJ2-1; D gene: -; clone size: -; CDR3 DNA: TGTGCCAGCTCACCACAACGGGAACGGGGTGAGCAGTTCTTC; CDR3 protein: CASSPQRERGEQFF
V gene: TRBV4-1; J gene: TRBJ1-4; D gene: -; clone size: few; CDR3 DNA: TGCGCCAGCAGCCGGTGGAGTAATGAAAAACTGTTTTTT; CDR3 protein: CASSRWSNEKLFF
V gene: TRBV6-5; J gene: TRBJ2-5; D gene: -; clone size: -; CDR3 DNA: TGTGCCAGCCGGGACCAGGAGGAGACCCAGTACTTC; CDR3 protein: CASRDQEETQYF
V gene: TRBV5-1; J gene: TRBJ2-1; D gene: -; clone size: -; CDR3 DNA: TGCGCCAGCAGCTCCCGGGGTAACGATGAGCAGTTCTTC; CDR3 protein: CASSSRGNDEQFF
V gene: TRBV4-2; J gene: TRBJ2-1; D gene: -; clone size: many; CDR3 DNA: TGTGCCAGCAGCGGAGGGGCTCACAATGAGCAGTTCTTC; CDR3 protein: CASSGGAHNEQFF
V gene: TRBV6-1; J gene: TRBJ2-7; D gene: -; clone size: few; CDR3 DNA: TGTGCCAGTTCTCCGGGGGGCTTGGTGCGATTC; CDR3 protein: CASSPGGLVRF
V gene: TRBV5-6; J gene: TRBJ2-5; D gene: -; clone size: -; CDR3 DNA: TGTGCCAGCAGCTTGGACGGGGTAGCACAAGAGACCCAGTACTTC; CDR3 protein: CASSLDGVAQETQYF
V gene: TRBV9; J gene: TRBJ2-2; D gene: -; clone size: few; CDR3 DNA: TGTGCCAGCAGCTTAAGCGGAGCGAACACCGGGGAGCTGTTTTTT; CDR3 protein: CASSLSGANTGELFF
V gene: TRBV7-2; J gene: TRBJ1-5; D gene: -; clone size: -; CDR3 DNA: TGTGCCAGCAGTCCCCGGCTGGCAGGGAAGGGTCAGCCCCAGCATTTT; CDR3 protein: CASSPRLAGKGQPQHF
V gene: TRBV29-1; J gene: TRBJ2-3; D gene: -; clone size: -; CDR3 DNA: TGCAGCGTTGAGCAAGGGGGTACAGATACGCAGTATTTT; CDR3 protein: CSVEQGGTDTQYF
V gene: TRBV29-1; J gene: TRBJ2-5; D gene: -; clone size: few; CDR3 DNA: TGCAGCGTCCCTCCGGGGTTCGGGGAGACCCAGTACTTC; CDR3 protein: CSVPPGFGETQYF
V gene: TRBV25-1; J gene: TRBJ2-3; D gene: -; clone size: few; CDR3 DNA: TGTGCCAGCAGTGAATCTGACCCGGTCACAGATACGCAGTATTTT; CDR3 protein: CASSESDPVTDTQYF
V gene: TRBV7-9; J gene: TRBJ1-6; D gene: TRBD1; clone size: few; CDR3 DNA: TGTGCCAGCAGCCGAACAGGGGAAGGTTCACCCCTCCACTTT; CDR3 protein: CASSRTGEGSPLHF
V gene: TRBV18; J gene: TRBJ1-4; D gene: -; clone size: -; CDR3 DNA: TGTGCCAGCTCACCTGGGGCAGGGTCTGTGGAAAAACTGTTTTTT; CDR3 protein: CASSPGAGSVEKLFF
V gene: TRBV4-3; J gene: TRBJ2-7; D gene: -; clone size: -; CDR3 DNA: TGCGCCAGCAGCCAAGAGATAACCGGTTCCTACGAGCAGTACTTC; CDR3 protein: CASSQEITGSYEQYF
V gene: TRBV5-1; J gene: TRBJ2-2; D gene: TRBD2; clone size: few; CDR3 DNA: TGCGCCAGCACTGGACTAGCGGGAGCAAACACCGGGGAGCTGTTTTTT; CDR3 protein: CASTGLAGANTGELFF
V gene: TRBV28; J gene: TRBJ2-5; D gene: TRBD1; clone size: -; CDR3 DNA: TGTGCCAGCAGCCTATCCTCCGGGACAGGCCAAGAGACCCAGTACTTC; CDR3 protein: CASSLSSGTGQETQYF
V gene: TRBV7-3; J gene: TRBJ2-2; D gene: -; clone size: few; CDR3 DNA: TGTGCCAGCAGCTTAACCACCGGGGAGCTGTTTTTT; CDR3 protein: CASSLTTGELFF
V gene: TRBV25-1; J gene: TRBJ2-2; D gene: -; clone size: -; CDR3 DNA: TGTGCCAGCAAGGGCTACACCGGGGAGCTGTTTTTT; CDR3 protein: CASKGYTGELFF
V gene: TRBV18; J gene: TRBJ1-1; D gene: TRBD1; clone size: few; CDR3 DNA: TGTGCCAGCTCACCCTCGACAGGGATGAACACTGAAGCTTTCTTT; CDR3 protein: CASSPSTGMNTEAFF
V gene: TRBV4-1; J gene: TRBJ2-7; D gene: -; clone size: -; CDR3 DNA: TGCGCCAGCAGCCAAGGGGTAGCGACCCTCTACGAGCAGTACTTC; CDR3 protein: CASSQGVATLYEQYF
V gene: TRBV7-9; J gene: TRBJ2-5; D gene: -; clone size: -; CDR3 DNA: TGTGCCAGCAGCTCCCGTCAAGAGACCCAGTACTTC; CDR3 protein: CASSSRQETQYF
V gene: TRBV7-2; J gene: TRBJ2-5; D gene: -; clone size: -; CDR3 DNA: TGTGCCAGCCGGGCCGGCGGCCAAGAGACCCAGTACTTC; CDR3 protein: CASRAGGQETQYF
V gene: TRBV6-1; J gene: TRBJ1-2; D gene: -; clone size: few; CDR3 DNA: TGTGCCAGCAGTGAAACCAGGGACCTGGGCTACACCTTC; CDR3 protein: CASSETRDLGYTF
V gene: TRBV30; J gene: TRBJ1-1; D gene: -; clone size: few; CDR3 DNA: TGTGCCTGGAGGGTATCGGGCAGATTGAACACTGAAGCTTTCTTT; CDR3 protein: CAWRVSGRLNTEAFF
V gene: TRBV18; J gene: TRBJ1-1; D gene: TRBD1; clone size: few; CDR3 DNA: TGTGCCAGCTCACCGCGGACAGGGGAGGGCACTGAAGCTTTCTTT; CDR3 protein: CASSPRTGEGTEAFF
V gene: TRBV5-1; J gene: TRBJ2-1; D gene: TRBD2; clone size: -; CDR3 DNA: TGCGCCAGCAGCCTTGGGACTAGCGGGAGCAATGAGCAGTTCTTC; CDR3 protein: CASSLGTSGSNEQFF
V gene: TRBV18; J gene: TRBJ2-2; D gene: TRBD1; clone size: -; CDR3 DNA: TGTGCCAGCTCACCTTCCAGGGGGCTCCTCGGCACCGGGGAGCTGTTTTTT; CDR3 protein: CASSPSRGLLGTGELFF
V gene: TRBV15; J gene: TRBJ1-6; D gene: -; clone size: -; CDR3 DNA: TGTGCCACCAGCAGGGCAGGTAGCAATTCACCCCTCCACTTT; CDR3 protein: CATSRAGSNSPLHF
V gene: TRBV5-4; J gene: TRBJ1-2; D gene: TRBD1; clone size: few; CDR3 DNA: TGTGCCAGCAGCTTGGAGGGACAGATCTATGGCTACACCTTC; CDR3 protein: CASSLEGQIYGYTF
V gene: TRBV7-2; J gene: TRBJ1-5; D gene: -; clone size: -; CDR3 DNA: TGTGCCAGCAGCTTAGCAGCTTATAGCAATCAGCCCCAGCATTTT; CDR3 protein: CASSLAAYSNQPQHF
V gene: TRBV7-2; J gene: TRBJ2-5; D gene: -; clone size: -; CDR3 DNA: TGTGCCAGCAGCTTGCACCGAGCTCAGGAGACCCAGTACTTC; CDR3 protein: CASSLHRAQETQYF
V gene: TRBV5-4; J gene: TRBJ1-2; D gene: -; clone size: -; CDR3 DNA: TGTGCCAGCAGCTTGCAAAGGGGACACTATGGCTACACCTTC; CDR3 protein: CASSLQRGHYGYTF
V gene: TRBV30; J gene: TRBJ1-6; D gene: -; clone size: few; CDR3 DNA: TGTGCCTTGATCCCAGGACTGGGTTCACCCCTCCACTTT; CDR3 protein: CALIPGLGSPLHF
V gene: TRBV29-1; J gene: TRBJ2-5; D gene: TRBD2; clone size: -; CDR3 DNA: TGCAGCGTTCTAGCTAGCGGGCAAGAGACCCAGTACTTC; CDR3 protein: CSVLASGQETQYF
V gene: TRBV4-1; J gene: TRBJ2-2; D gene: TRBD2; clone size: few; CDR3 DNA: TGCGCCAGCAGCCAAGGACTAGCGGGAGGATCCGGGGAGCTGTTTTTT; CDR3 protein: CASSQGLAGGSGELFF
V gene: TRBV29-1; J gene: TRBJ2-7; D gene: TRBD2; clone size: -; CDR3 DNA: TGCAGCGTTGAAATAGCGGGAGGGGGTGAGCAGTACTTC; CDR3 protein: CSVEIAGGGEQYF
V gene: TRBV30; J gene: TRBJ2-2; D gene: TRBD1; clone size: -; CDR3 DNA: TGTGCCTGGAGTGTACTGTGGACAGGGGGTACCGGGGAGCTGTTTTTT; CDR3 protein: CAWSVLWTGGTGELFF
V gene: TRBV2; J gene: TRBJ2-2; D gene: -; clone size: -; CDR3 DNA: TGTGCCAGCAGGAAGGGACCCGGGGAGCTGTTTTTT; CDR3 protein: CASRKGPGELFF
V gene: TRBV10-3; J gene: TRBJ2-4; D gene: -; clone size: few; CDR3 DNA: TGTGCCATCAGTGGGGGAAGGGAAAACATTCAGTACTTC; CDR3 protein: CAISGGRENIQYF
V gene: TRBV7-8; J gene: TRBJ1-6; D gene: -; clone size: few; CDR3 DNA: TGTGCCAGCAGCCCCGGACGGCGCTATAATTCACCCCTCCACTTT; CDR3 protein: CASSPGRRYNSPLHF
V gene: TRBV7-2; J gene: TRBJ2-4; D gene: -; clone size: many; CDR3 DNA: TGTGCCAGCAGCTCGCGGGGCGGGGTAGCCAAAAACATTCAGTACTTC; CDR3 protein: CASSSRGGVAKNIQYF
V gene: TRBV14; J gene: TRBJ2-1; D gene: TRBD1; clone size: few; CDR3 DNA: TGTGCCAGCAGCCAAGCTTCGGACAGGGTCTCTCAGCAGTTCTTC; CDR3 protein: CASSQASDRVSQQFF
V gene: TRBV4-3; J gene: TRBJ2-1; D gene: -; clone size: few; CDR3 DNA: TGCGCCAGCAGCAACCTGGAGGATGAGCAGTTCTTC; CDR3 protein: CASSNLEDEQFF
V gene: TRBV29-1; J gene: TRBJ1-1; D gene: -; clone size: few; CDR3 DNA: TGCAGCGGTGGAGATCAAGTTCGAGTCACTGAAGCTTTCTTT; CDR3 protein: CSGGDQVRVTEAFF
V gene: TRBV9; J gene: TRBJ2-1; D gene: TRBD2; clone size: many; CDR3 DNA: TGTGCCAGCAGCGTAGCTACGGGACTAGCATCCGAGCAGTTCTTC; CDR3 protein: CASSVATGLASEQFF
V gene: TRBV5-1; J gene: TRBJ2-1; D gene: -; clone size: few; CDR3 DNA: TGCGCCAGCAGCTTGGGTGGCGGGACTTGGAGTTTCGATGAGCAGTTCTTC; CDR3 protein: CASSLGGGTWSFDEQFF
V gene: TRBV9; J gene: TRBJ2-3; D gene: TRBD2; clone size: -; CDR3 DNA: TGTGCCAGCAGCGTCAGCGGGAGGGCCAGTGGAGATACGCAGTATTTT; CDR3 protein: CASSVSGRASGDTQYF
V gene: TRBV2; J gene: TRBJ2-7; D gene: -; clone size: few; CDR3 DNA: TGTGCCAGCAGCAGGACCTACGAGCAGTACTTC; CDR3 protein: CASSRTYEQYF
V gene: TRBV7-9; J gene: TRBJ1-1; D gene: -; clone size: -; CDR3 DNA: TGTGCCATAGGGGGACTGACTGAAGCTTTCTTT; CDR3 protein: CAIGGLTEAFF
V gene: TRBV7-2; J gene: TRBJ2-5; D gene: -; clone size: -; CDR3 DNA: TGTGCCAGCAGATTAGTCGTCCAAGAGACCCAGTACTTC; CDR3 protein: CASRLVVQETQYF
V gene: TRBV19; J gene: TRBJ2-5; D gene: TRBD1; clone size: -; CDR3 DNA: TGTGCCAGTAGTCCCGGACAGGGAGGTGAGACCCAGTACTTC; CDR3 protein: CASSPGQGGETQYF
V gene: TRBV27; J gene: TRBJ2-3; D gene: TRBD1; clone size: few; CDR3 DNA: TGTGCCAGCAGTAAAAGGGACAGGCGGTACACAGATACGCAGTATTTT; CDR3 protein: CASSKRDRRYTDTQYF